Listed below are T cell receptor beta chains from one sample, sequenced in a study of cytomegalovirus exposure and HLA in healthy donors. Only in-frame clones appear in the TCRdb table, and some are missing; sequencing was by immunoSEQ multiplex PCR. The sample holds 180,000 or so clones, roughly 72% seen once. Material for sequencing was PBMCs. These receptors all stem from a woman aged 25 to 45 in good health and CMV-seropositive. Both conserved end residues are part of each CDR3. The D gene is left open where the match is weak. Part of the rows lack a size; the others show once, few, many or a class for expanded clones.

d_call j_call v_call clone_size cdr3_aa cdr3_nt
TRBD1 TRBJ2-7 TRBV7-2 NA CASSLGRTGGEQYF TGTGCCAGCAGCTTAGGCCGGACAGGGGGCGAGCAGTACTTC
TRBD2 TRBJ2-7 TRBV10-3 NA CAIRQGTSAYEQYF TGTGCCATCAGACAAGGGACTAGCGCCTACGAGCAGTACTTC
NA TRBJ1-4 TRBV5-4 NA CASSFGGTEEKLFF TGTGCCAGCAGCTTCGGCGGGACGGAGGAAAAACTGTTTTTT
TRBD2 TRBJ2-7 TRBV7-2 NA CASSRTSGTYEQYF TGTGCCAGCAGCCGGACTAGCGGGACTTACGAGCAGTACTTC
TRBD2 TRBJ2-1 TRBV25-1 NA CASSAWTSGRRGEQFF TGTGCCAGCAGTGCCTGGACTAGCGGGAGGAGGGGGGAGCAGTTCTTC
TRBD2 TRBJ2-1 TRBV5-1 NA CASGVTGTSGGGEQFF TGCGCCAGCGGAGTCACCGGGACTAGCGGGGGAGGTGAGCAGTTCTTC
NA TRBJ1-4 TRBV2 few CASSGQGNEKLFF TGTGCCAGCAGTGGGCAGGGAAATGAAAAACTGTTTTTT
TRBD2 TRBJ2-5 TRBV19 NA CASTSLPGGTRQETQYF TGTGCCAGTACCTCCTTACCGGGAGGGACGAGACAAGAGACCCAGTACTTC
TRBD2 TRBJ2-1 TRBV5-1 NA CASSLSGRLYNEQFF TGCGCCAGCAGCCTGAGCGGGAGGCTCTACAATGAGCAGTTCTTC
TRBD1 TRBJ1-6 TRBV10-3 few CAISGTAYNSPLHF TGTGCCATCAGCGGGACAGCATATAATTCACCCCTCCACTTT
TRBD2 TRBJ2-1 TRBV9 NA CASSITSGLYNEQFF TGTGCCAGCAGCATTACTAGCGGGCTATACAATGAGCAGTTCTTC
NA TRBJ2-7 TRBV11-2 NA CASSRLPVPGWDEQYF TGTGCCAGCAGCAGATTACCCGTGCCAGGGTGGGACGAGCAGTACTTC
NA TRBJ2-7 TRBV11-2 NA CASKAGSYEQYF TGTGCCAGCAAGGCGGGGTCCTACGAGCAGTACTTC
TRBD1 TRBJ1-5 TRBV2 NA CASSVQGAAGQPQHF TGTGCCAGCAGTGTACAGGGGGCCGCAGGTCAGCCCCAGCATTTT
NA TRBJ2-7 TRBV6-5 NA CASSYAGPIYEQYF TGTGCCAGCAGTTATGCAGGGCCGATCTACGAGCAGTACTTC